The 27 T cell receptor beta chains below were found in one sample sequenced in a study of blood T cell repertoires in COVID-19 (dated by TCRdb to the early 2020s). Libraries were prepared through the immunoSEQ multiplex PCR assay. As stored in TCRdb, this immuneACCESS dataset retains in-frame rearrangements with V and J assigned. A fraction of the clones does not appear; measured against another copy, unresolved V genes explain less than half of the discrepancy, and the remainder lacks a known reason. The sample table records under 200,000 clones; over 75% of these occur just once. 11% of the sample comes from the top ten. The specimen was PBMCs or T cells enriched from blood (not recorded which). The origin of the receptors is a man in his fifties who had recovered from COVID-19.

This chain uses TRBV5-5 with TRBJ2-7, with D perhaps matching TRBD2 (5 bases). Trimming removed 2 bases from V and 3 bases from J, with 15 bases in between. The CDR3 is made up of 15 amino acids. CDR1 and CDR2 (germline): SGHKS, YYEKEE (reference sequence). CDR3 nucleotide sequence: TGTGCCAGCAGCTTTTTAATAGAGGGCCACTACGAGCAGTACTTC. It codes for CASSFLIEGHYEQYF.

The rearrangement links TRBV11-3 to TRBJ2-1, with a weak D call TRBD1 (5 bases). Trimming took 6 bases from V and 7 from J, leaving 13 bases between them. CDR1 is SGHNT, CDR2 YENEEA, per germline. The CDR3 covers 13 residues. CDR3 DNA: TGTGCCAGCAGTTACCCAGGGAAGAATGAGCAGTTCTTC. This gives the protein CASSYPGKNEQFF. Using reference TRBV11-3 and TRBJ2-1 for the parts outside the CDR3, the full variable domain is EAGVVQSPRYKIIEKKQPVAFWCNPISGHNTLYWYLQNLGQGPELLIRYENEEAVDDSQLPKDRFSAERLKGVDSTLKIQPAELGDSAVYLCASSYPGKNEQFFGPGTRLTVL.

The CDR3 DNA reads TGTGCCAGCAGCGTCGACAGGGGCCATGAGCAGTTCTTC. It codes for CASSVDRGHEQFF. The gene calls are TRBV7-9 and TRBJ2-1; 8 positions agree with TRBD1. This CDR3 comprises 13 residues. Germline loops: CDR1 SEHNR, CDR2 FQNEAQ (reference sequence). The V and J ends lost 5 bases and 8 bases, in that order; junction bases with no gene match: 5.

The chain employs TRBV7-2 and TRBJ2-6; no clear D. This CDR3 comprises 14 residues. Per the germline V gene, CDR1 is SGHTA and CDR2 is FQGNSA. The ends were cut back, 1 base at V and 1 base at J, with 2 bases in the middle. The CDR3 DNA is TGTGCCAGCAGCTTAGTATCTGGGGCCAACGTCCTGACTTTC. Its protein is CASSLVSGANVLTF.

This rearrangement joins TRBV19 to TRBJ2-5, with 8 bases lining up with TRBD1. Germline V gene sequence: CDR1 LNHDA, CDR2 SQIVND (reference sequence). The J segment lost 3 bases and the V segment lost 5 bases, leaving 5 bases of the junction unmatched. CDR3 length equals 14 residues. CDR3 sequence reads: CASSAGTGKETQYF. Here the CDR3 DNA reads TGTGCCAGTAGTGCCGGGACAGGCAAAGAGACCCAGTACTTC.

The chain joins TRBV2 to TRBJ2-5; tentatively, D is TRBD1 (5 bases). Trimming took off 4 bases at V and 2 bases at J, with 11 bases between the two ends. CDR1 is SNHLY and CDR2 is FYNNEI in the germline V gene. This CDR3 has 14 amino acids. DNA for the CDR3: TGTGCCAGCAGTGTATCTAGGGGTCAAGAGACCCAGTACTTC. It is translated as CASSVSRGQETQYF.

The CDR3 sequence: CASSPPGRETQYF. The DNA for the CDR3 is TGTGCCAGCAGTCCCCCAGGGCGGGAGACCCAGTACTTC. The chain joins TRBV6-5 to TRBJ2-5, with TRBD1 as a possible D gene (5 bases). The germline CDR1 and CDR2 sequences are MNHEY and SVGAGI. The ends were cut back, 5 bases at V and 5 bases at J, with 12 bases in the middle. CDR3 length: 13 residues.

Only a few counts were recorded for this clone. The rearrangement joins TRBV14 to TRBJ1-1; possible D gene TRBD1, 5 bases. The CDR3 consists of 14 residues. V lost 0 bases and J lost 3, with 8 bases in between. Per germline, CDR1 SGHDN and CDR2 FVKESK. CDR3 coding DNA: TGTGCCAGCAGCCAAGAAGTGACAGACACTGAAGCTTTCTTT. Its translation: CASSQEVTDTEAFF.

This chain joins TRBV28 and TRBJ1-5; D is ambiguous. Germline V gives CDR1 MDHEN, CDR2 SYDVKM. V lost 6 bases, J lost 4 bases, and 16 bases lay in between. This CDR3 spans 15 amino acids. The CDR3, as DNA: TGTGCCAGCAGACTAGGGCCCCAGCAAAATCAGCCCCAGCATTTT. It codes for CASRLGPQQNQPQHF.

The chain combines TRBV25-1 with TRBJ1-2; the D gene is possibly TRBD1 (6 bases). This CDR3 spans 12 amino acids. Germline V gene data show CDR1 as MGHDK and CDR2 as SYGVNS. V was pared by 7 bases and J by 2 bases, with 8 bases between. The CDR3 region is CASNQGNYGYTF. DNA for the CDR3: TGTGCCAGCAACCAGGGGAACTATGGCTACACCTTC.

The chain joins TRBV7-2 to TRBJ1-2; possibly TRBD1 for D (6 bases). The V end lost 4 bases, the J end lost 5 bases, and 14 bases lay between the germline ends. The CDR3 extends over 14 amino acids. Germline CDR1 SGHTA, CDR2 FQGNSA. The CDR3 DNA follows: TGTGCCAGCAGCTCCTACAGGGACGCGTATGGCTACACCTTC. Translating it yields CASSSYRDAYGYTF.

The rearrangement uses TRBV5-1 and TRBJ1-2, with 7 bases fitting TRBD1. V shed 4 bases, J shed 8 bases, and the junction held 5 bases outside the gene matches. The CDR3 sequence is 12 residues long. Germline loops: CDR1 SGHRS, CDR2 YFSETQ. The CDR3, as DNA: TGCGCCAGCAGCATGGGACAGTACGGCTACACCTTC. Its translation: CASSMGQYGYTF.

This sequence joins TRBV15 and TRBJ2-5, with D perhaps TRBD1 (5 bases). Germline lookup yields CDR1 LNHNV and CDR2 YYDKDF (reference sequence). Trimming shortened V by 5 bases and J by 2 bases, and 15 bases separated the two germline ends. The CDR3 extends over 15 amino acids. The CDR3 DNA follows: TGTGCCACCAGCGGCAGGGTGGGCGGTCAAGAGACCCAGTACTTC. Translation: CATSGRVGGQETQYF.

The rearrangement joins TRBV11-2 to TRBJ2-3, with 7 positions matching TRBD1. The CDR3 length is 11 residues. CDR1 and CDR2 from the germline V gene are SGHAT and FQNNGV. The CDR3 loop reads CATGYTDTQYF. CDR3 bases: TGTGCGACAGGGTACACAGATACGCAGTATTTT.

In nucleotides, the CDR3 is TGCGCCAGCAGATTTCCGGGACAGGGAAAACAGCCCCAGCATTTT. Protein product: CASRFPGQGKQPQHF. The chain employs TRBV10-1 and TRBJ1-5; the match to TRBD1 covers 9 bases. The V gene end was trimmed by 6 bases and the J gene end by 7 bases; junction bases not matched to a gene: 10. The V gene's germline CDR1 is WNHNN and CDR2 SYGVQD (reference sequence). This CDR3 has 15 amino acids.

The J gene is TRBJ1-2, the V gene TRBV30, with 7 nucleotides matching TRBD1. Trimming removed 0 bases from V and 6 bases from J; junction bases left unmatched: 7. The germline V gene encodes CDR1 GTSNPN and CDR2 SVGIG (reference sequence). The CDR3 spans 14 residues. The CDR3 bases are TGTGCCTGGAGTGTACCAGGGGGTACGCATGGCTACACCTTC. As protein: CAWSVPGGTHGYTF. The full variable domain, in which reference TRBV30 and TRBJ1-2 provide the parts outside the CDR3, is SQTIHQWPATLVQPVGSPLSLECTVEGTSNPNLYWYRQAAGRGLQLLFYSVGIGQISSEVPQNLSASRPQDRQFILSSKKLLLSDSGFYLCAWSVPGGTHGYTFGSGTRLTVV.

This sequence joins TRBV7-3 and TRBJ2-5, with TRBD1 matching over 7 bases. CDR1 and CDR2 from the germline V gene are SGHTA and FQGTGA. The trim removed 5 bases at V and 13 bases at J, leaving 13 bases unmatched. The CDR3 contains 13 residues. DNA of the CDR3: TGTGCCAGCAGCCCCCTTGGACAGGCGGTTTGGTACTTC. It yields the protein CASSPLGQAVWYF.

This clone was observed a few times. The rearrangement links TRBV28 to TRBJ2-7; 9 bases match TRBD1. Germline V CDR1 and CDR2: MDHEN, SYDVKM. Losses at the gene ends were 2 bases for V and 5 bases for J; bases not matched to a gene: 4. CDR3 length: 14 amino acids. The CDR3 region is CASSLGTGRHEQYF. CDR3 nucleotides: TGTGCCAGCAGTTTAGGGACAGGGCGGCACGAGCAGTACTTC.

This clone was observed a few times. The chain employs TRBV28 and TRBJ1-4; D is unclear. V was shortened by 3 bases and J by 8 bases, with 10 bases between the two germline ends. CDR1 is MDHEN, CDR2 SYDVKM, per germline. This CDR3 comprises 13 residues. The CDR3: CASSLRHTEKLFF. The CDR3 DNA reads TGTGCCAGCAGTTTGCGACACACCGAAAAACTGTTTTTT.

This chain joins TRBV2 and TRBJ2-7, with D perhaps matching TRBD1 (7 bases). Trimming shortened V by 2 bases and J by 7 bases, and 15 bases separated the two germline ends. The CDR3 consists of 14 residues. Germline-derived CDR1 and CDR2 are SNHLY and FYNNEI. CDR3 in amino acids: CASSENRGGGEQYF. DNA of the CDR3: TGTGCCAGCAGTGAAAACAGGGGCGGAGGGGAGCAGTACTTC.

This rearrangement joins TRBV9 to TRBJ2-5; a possible D gene is TRBD1 (6 bases). The CDR3 is 14 residues long. Trimming cost V 0 bases and J 3 bases, with 9 bases left between them. Per the germline V gene, CDR1 is SGDLS and CDR2 is YYNGEE. CDR3 sequence: CASSVGQGKETQYF. The CDR3 region has the DNA TGTGCCAGCAGCGTAGGGCAGGGGAAAGAGACCCAGTACTTC.

V usage is TRBV5-1 and J usage is TRBJ2-5, with D hard to call. The CDR3 is 13 residues long. Germline loops: CDR1 SGHRS, CDR2 YFSETQ. Trimming stripped 4 bases from V and 5 bases from J, with 12 bases between. The CDR3 region has the DNA TGCGCCAGCAGCCCCCTGGTGAGGGAGACCCAGTACTTC. It codes for CASSPLVRETQYF.

This chain links TRBV24-1 with TRBJ2-1, with D perhaps matching TRBD2 (6 bases). From germline, CDR1 is KGHDR and CDR2 SFDVKD. Trimming removed 9 bases from V and 0 bases from J, with 11 bases in between. The CDR3 totals 14 residues. The CDR3 region is CATQQEGSYNEQFF. In DNA form, the CDR3 reads TGTGCCACCCAACAGGAGGGCTCCTACAATGAGCAGTTCTTC.

This chain links TRBV6-5 with TRBJ2-2; a possible D gene is TRBD1 (6 bases). Germline values: CDR1 MNHEY, CDR2 SVGAGI. CDR3 length equals 14 residues. The V end was cut by 6 bases, the J end by 3 bases, with 11 bases between. In nucleotides, the CDR3 is TGTGCCAGCAGGCTAGGACAGTACACCGGGGAGCTGTTTTTT. It specifies CASRLGQYTGELFF.

The sample holds a few counts of this clone. The chain couples TRBV9 to TRBJ1-4, with D unresolved. From germline, CDR1 is SGDLS and CDR2 YYNGEE. This CDR3 is built from 14 residues. Trimming pared 4 bases from V and 2 bases from J, leaving 9 bases between. The CDR3 spells CASSPRGTNEKLFF. In DNA, the CDR3 is TGTGCCAGCAGCCCGCGGGGTACTAATGAAAAACTGTTTTTT.

The chain recombines TRBV3-1 (or the pseudogene TRBV3-2) with TRBJ1-2, with 8 positions matching TRBD1. The CDR3 extends over 16 amino acids. CDR1 and CDR2 (germline): LGHDT, YNNKEL (reference sequence). After removal of 3 bases from V and 1 base from J, the junction contained 7 bases not matched to a gene. The CDR3 is CASSHADRVVNYGYTF. Written as DNA, the CDR3 is TGTGCCAGCAGCCATGCGGACAGGGTGGTTAACTATGGCTACACCTTC.

V gene TRBV5-1 combines with J gene TRBJ2-2; TRBD1 might be the D (6 bases). Trimming shortened V by 3 bases and J by 4 bases, and 16 bases separated the two germline ends. Germline V gene lookup returns CDR1 SGHRS and CDR2 YFSETQ. This CDR3 spans 16 amino acids. In DNA, the CDR3 is TGCGCCAGCAGCTCCGGGCTTACAGGGCGCACCGGGGAGCTGTTTTTT. This sequence encodes CASSSGLTGRTGELFF.